Listed here is a single TCR beta chain. Its antigen is currently unknown. V lost 6 bases to trimming and J lost 0 bases, with 17 bases between them. CDR1 and CDR2 from the germline V gene are SEHNR and FQNEAQ (reference sequence). This CDR3 is 16 amino acids long. The data were taken from a study of cytomegalovirus exposure and HLA in healthy donors. PCR primers comprised 60 Vbeta and 13 Jbeta primers. Profiled with immunoSEQ multiplex PCR; TCRdb holds only in-frame clones, not every one. This sample carries 95,000 to 150,000 clones, over 70% of them seen once, and the ten largest clones take 7.5% to 9%. Notes on the study in general: The authors excluded some V segments, including TRBV6-2 and TRBV6-3, as indistinguishable. When a later analysis compared HLA-associated TCR beta chains with equally common others, the HLA-associated chains turned out to be more clonally expanded and to have lower generation probabilities.

This sequence was found in a female donor in good health and CMV-seropositive. Input material: PBMCs. The rearrangement joins TRBV7-9 to TRBJ1-1, with D perhaps TRBD1 (5 bases). DNA for the CDR3: TGTGCCAGCAGTTATTCCAGGGTATCGCTGAACACTGAAGCTTTCTTT. Translated: CASSYSRVSLNTEAFF. The variable domain in full, with the rest retrieved from reference TRBV7-9 and TRBJ1-1, is DTGVSQNPRHKITKRGQNVTFRCDPISEHNRLYWYRQTLGQGPEFLTYFQNEAQLEKSRLLSDRFSAERPKGSFSTLEIQRTEQGDSAMYLCASSYSRVSLNTEAFFGQGTRLTVV.